This T cell receptor beta chain was found in a study of cytomegalovirus exposure and HLA in healthy donors. Findings of the study overall: When a later analysis was performed, an Asian-associated ancestry cluster reportedly had fewer N-insertions than the approximately 700-donor mean. The authors assumed roughly uniform sequencing depth across donors for presence/absence analyses.

Primers: 60 Vbeta forward and 13 Jbeta reverse. Only in-frame clones appear in the TCRdb table, and some are missing; sequencing was by immunoSEQ multiplex PCR. The repertoire holds about 99,000 clones, 65% to 85% seen once, with around 3.4% in the top ten. V was pared by 4 bases and J by 5 bases, with 13 bases between. The CDR3 runs 13 residues. CDR1 and CDR2 (germline): SGHDT, YYEEEE. Remarks on this clone: Antigen specificity is unknown.

Sequenced material: PBMCs. J is TRBJ2-7 and V is TRBV5-6; weak D call: TRBD2 (5 bases). This sequence was found in a middle-aged man in good health and CMV-seronegative. The CDR3 DNA sequence: TGTGCCAGCAGCCTGGGAGTTACCAACGAGCAGTACTTC. Translating it yields CASSLGVTNEQYF. Looking up the rest from reference TRBV5-6 and TRBJ2-7 gives the full variable domain: DAGVTQSPTHLIKTRGQQVTLRCSPKSGHDTVSWYQQALGQGPQFIFQYYEEEERQRGNFPDRFSGHQFPNYSSELNVNALLLGDSALYLCASSLGVTNEQYFGPGTRLTVT.